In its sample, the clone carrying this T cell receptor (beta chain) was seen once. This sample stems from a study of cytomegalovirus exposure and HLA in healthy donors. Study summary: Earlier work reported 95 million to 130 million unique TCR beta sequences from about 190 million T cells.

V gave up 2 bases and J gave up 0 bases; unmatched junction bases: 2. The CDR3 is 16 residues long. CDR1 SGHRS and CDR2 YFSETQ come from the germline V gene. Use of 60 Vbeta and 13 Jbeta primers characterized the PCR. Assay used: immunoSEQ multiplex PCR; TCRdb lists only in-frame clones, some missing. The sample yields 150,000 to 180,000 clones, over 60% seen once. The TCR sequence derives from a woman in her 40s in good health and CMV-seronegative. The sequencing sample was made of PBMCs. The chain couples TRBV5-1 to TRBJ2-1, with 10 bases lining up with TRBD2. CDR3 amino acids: CASSFLAGASYNEQFF. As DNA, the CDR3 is TGCGCCAGCAGCTTTCTAGCGGGAGCCTCCTACAATGAGCAGTTCTTC.